One sample yielded the 16 T cell receptor beta chains listed below, sequenced in a study of neurological immune-mediated disorders. TCRdb redid the calling of the 5' RACE reads with MiXCR, one entry per CDR3 protein. The repertoire holds 50,000 or so distinct CDR3 sequences, with approximately 10% as singletons. Sequencing was performed on PBMCs. The source is a man in his 60s in good health.

This clonotype was picked up many times. The chain couples TRBV20-1 to TRBJ1-2, with 9 nucleotides matching TRBD1. The V segment lost 3 bases and the J segment 6 bases; nucleotides outside the gene matches: 14. The length of the CDR3 is 16 residues. Germline values: CDR1 DFQATT, CDR2 SNEGSKA (reference sequence). For the CDR3, the DNA is TGCAGTGCTAGCCTGGCCTCCGGGACAGGGCAGAATGGCTACACCTTC. Its translation: CSASLASGTGQNGYTF.

The sample holds many counts of this clonotype. This sequence joins TRBV20-1 and TRBJ2-7, with TRBD1 identical over 8 bases. CDR1 and CDR2 (germline): DFQATT, SNEGSKA (reference sequence). CDR3 length: 12 amino acids. With V trimmed by 5 bases and J by 3 bases, 3 bases remained unmatched. The CDR3 protein is CSAGQGDYEQYF. CDR3 bases: TGCAGTGCTGGACAGGGTGACTACGAGCAGTACTTC.

This clonotype has ten or more counts. The chain recombines TRBV6-5 with TRBJ1-5, with a tentative D call TRBD1 (6 bases). CDR1 is MNHEY and CDR2 is SVGAGI in the germline V gene. This CDR3 has 12 amino acids. V lost 5 bases and J 6 bases, leaving 8 bases between the germline ends. CDR3 bases: TGTGCCAGCAGTCCGACAGGTCAGCCCCAGCATTTT. Protein product: CASSPTGQPQHF.

The sample holds many counts of this clonotype. The chain recombines TRBV20-1 with TRBJ2-7; D uncertain. CDR3 length: 11 residues. CDR1 and CDR2 from the germline V gene are DFQATT and SNEGSKA (reference sequence). V shed 1 base and J shed 6 bases, with 7 bases lying between them. The CDR3: CSARVLVEQYF. As DNA, the CDR3 is TGCAGTGCTAGAGTCCTGGTCGAGCAGTACTTC.

There are many counts of this clonotype. The rearrangement links TRBV20-1 to TRBJ2-2, with D possibly TRBD1 on 5 matching bases. The length of the CDR3 is 13 residues. Germline V gene lookup returns CDR1 DFQATT and CDR2 SNEGSKA (reference sequence). V shed 6 bases and J shed 4 bases, with 12 bases lying between them. The CDR3 loop reads CSAIKTATGELFF. The CDR3 nucleotides read TGCAGTGCCATCAAGACAGCCACCGGGGAGCTGTTTTTT.

Note on this clonotype: The DNA is omitted, as the CDR3 cannot be located on it reliably, and the CDR3 follows TCRdb's listing. This CDR3 is CASSFYICSARADGANYGYTF. The V gene is TRBV5-4, the J gene TRBJ1-2. The CDR3 has 21 amino acids, counting both end residues. CDR1 SGHNT and CDR2 YYREEE come from the germline V gene (reference sequence).

The chain recombines TRBV5-1 with TRBJ2-7, with D maybe TRBD2 (5 bases). CDR1 and CDR2 (germline): SGHRS, YFSETQ. V shed 4 bases and J shed 2 bases, with 7 bases lying between them. The CDR3 covers 12 residues. CDR3 nucleotides: TGCGCCAGCAGCGTCGGGGCCTACGAGCAGTACTTC. It is translated as CASSVGAYEQYF. Full variable domain (outside the CDR3, taken from reference TRBV5-1 and TRBJ2-7): KAGVTQTPRYLIKTRGQQVTLSCSPISGHRSVSWYQQTPGQGLQFLFEYFSETQRNKGNFPGRFSGRQFSNSRSEMNVSTLELGDSALYLCASSVGAYEQYFGPGTRLTVT.

This sequence joins TRBV5-1 and TRBJ2-7; 10 bases line up with TRBD2. With V trimmed by 7 bases and J by 2 bases, 6 bases remained unmatched. The germline CDR1 and CDR2 sequences are SGHRS and YFSETQ. CDR3 length: 14 amino acids. The CDR3 reads CASPGLAFTYEQYF. CDR3 DNA sequence: TGCGCCAGCCCGGGACTAGCGTTTACCTACGAGCAGTACTTC.

This clonotype was seen a handful of times. A read error may explain this, as a much larger clone is one base away. V usage is TRBV6-2 or TRBV6-3 and J usage is TRBJ1-1; 7 positions agree with TRBD1. CDR1 and CDR2 from the germline V gene are MNHEY and SVGEGT. The CDR3 consists of 12 residues. The DNA of the CDR3 is TGTTCCAGCACCTACAGGGGAACTGAAGCTTTCTTT. It yields the protein CSSTYRGTEAFF.

This clonotype was recorded at least ten times. This rearrangement joins TRBV20-1 to TRBJ1-1; D is uncertain. CDR3 size: 14 residues. The germline V gene encodes CDR1 DFQATT and CDR2 SNEGSKA (reference sequence). The V gene lost 6 bases and the J gene lost 3 bases, with 17 bases spanning the gap. The CDR3 DNA reads as TGCAGTGCAGAAAGGTCGGGCGGCCACACTGAAGCTTTCTTT. This sequence encodes CSAERSGGHTEAFF.

This clonotype was detected many times. The chain carries TRBV5-1 and TRBJ2-1, with D perhaps being TRBD1 or TRBD2 (7 bases each). The V gene lost 1 base and the J gene lost 10 bases, with 12 bases spanning the gap. Germline V lookup: CDR1 SGHRS, CDR2 YFSETQ. This CDR3 has 13 residues. For the CDR3, the DNA is TGCGCCAGCAGCTTGCCCAGGGGGGGGGAGCAGTTCTTC. Encoded protein: CASSLPRGGEQFF. The full variable domain, completed using reference TRBV5-1 and TRBJ2-1, is KAGVTQTPRYLIKTRGQQVTLSCSPISGHRSVSWYQQTPGQGLQFLFEYFSETQRNKGNFPGRFSGRQFSNSRSEMNVSTLELGDSALYLCASSLPRGGEQFFGPGTRLTVL.

Ten or more counts support this clonotype. V usage is TRBV12-3 or TRBV12-4 and J usage is TRBJ1-3; 7 bases agree with TRBD1. The V gene end was trimmed by 7 bases and the J gene end by 0 bases; junction bases not matched to a gene: 6. This CDR3 comprises 15 residues. For the CDR3, the DNA is TGTGCCAGCACCCGGACAGGCAGCTCTGGAAACACCATATATTTT. Its protein product is CASTRTGSSGNTIYF.

The table lists this clonotype with a few counts. The V and J genes are TRBV9 and TRBJ2-3; D remains unclear. Trimming left V 0 bases short and J 6 bases short, with 8 bases between. The CDR3 is made up of 13 amino acids. Germline CDR1 is SGDLS and CDR2 is YYNGEE. The CDR3 DNA reads as TGTGCCAGCAGCGTAGGGAGCCAGGATACGCAGTATTTT. Residues: CASSVGSQDTQYF.

This clonotype was counted at least ten times. J is TRBJ1-2 and V is TRBV5-1, with no clear D. V lost 0 bases to trimming and J lost 2 bases, with 5 bases between them. CDR3 length equals 13 residues. Germline V gives CDR1 SGHRS, CDR2 YFSETQ. This CDR3 is CASSLVLNYGYTF. CDR3 in DNA: TGCGCCAGCAGCTTGGTACTAAACTATGGCTACACCTTC.

This clonotype was recorded many times. The chain joins TRBV9 to TRBJ1-4, with D possibly being TRBD1 (5 bases). V lost 0 bases to trimming and J lost 6 bases, with 12 bases between them. This CDR3 is built from 15 residues. Germline CDR1 SGDLS, CDR2 YYNGEE. CDR3 in amino acids: CASSVAGGTHEKLFF. Here the CDR3 DNA reads TGTGCCAGCAGCGTAGCTGGGGGGACCCATGAAAAACTGTTTTTT.

This clonotype was counted at least ten times. J is TRBJ2-2 and V is TRBV9; D not certain. The CDR3 extends over 14 amino acids. The germline CDR1 and CDR2 sequences are SGDLS and YYNGEE. V was trimmed by 0 bases and J by 6 bases, leaving 9 bases between them. CDR3 amino acids: CASSVDPVPGELFF. The CDR3 coding sequence is TGTGCCAGCAGCGTAGATCCAGTCCCCGGGGAGCTGTTTTTT.